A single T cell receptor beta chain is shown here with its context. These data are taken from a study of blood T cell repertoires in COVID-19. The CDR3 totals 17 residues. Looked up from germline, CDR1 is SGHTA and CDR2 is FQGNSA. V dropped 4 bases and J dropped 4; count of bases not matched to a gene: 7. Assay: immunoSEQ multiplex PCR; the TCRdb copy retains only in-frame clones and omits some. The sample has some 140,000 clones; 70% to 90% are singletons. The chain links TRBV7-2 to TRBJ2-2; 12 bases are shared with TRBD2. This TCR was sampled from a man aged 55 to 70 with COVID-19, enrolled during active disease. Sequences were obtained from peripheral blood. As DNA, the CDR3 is TGTGCCAGCAGCTACCTAGCGGGAGGGCCCGGCACCGGGGAGCTGTTTTTT. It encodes CASSYLAGGPGTGELFF.